Listed below are T cell receptor beta chains from one sample, sequenced in a study of Ad26.COV2.S vaccination and SARS-CoV-2 variants. Assay: immunoSEQ multiplex PCR; the TCRdb copy retains only in-frame clones and omits some. The sample yields around 380,000 clones, approximately 90% seen once. This material consisted of peripheral blood, taken in a trial of Ad26.COV2.S vaccine versus placebo. These receptors all stem from a person aged 18-60 years who received the Ad26.COV2.S COVID-19 vaccine or a placebo. The CDR3 runs from the conserved cysteine through the conserved F or W. D genes are given only for firm matches. Rows give clone size only sometimes, using once, few, many, or a class for an expanded clone.

TRBV7-2	TRBD1	.	TRBJ2-3	CASSQGGQGSDTQYF	TGTGCCAGCAGCCAGGGGGGACAGGGCTCAGATACGCAGTATTTT
TRBV11-2	.	.	TRBJ1-6	CASSLAGPYSPLHF	TGTGCCAGCAGCTTAGCAGGGCCTTATTCACCCCTCCACTTT
TRBV6-6	.	few	TRBJ1-2	CASSSDTGYGYTF	TGTGCCAGCAGTTCGGATACAGGGTATGGCTACACCTTC
TRBV19	.	once	TRBJ2-2	CASSIVGRNTGELFF	TGTGCCAGTAGTATAGTTGGGCGGAACACCGGGGAGCTGTTTTTT
TRBV5-1	.	.	TRBJ1-2	CASSLGPNYGYTF	TGCGCCAGCAGCTTGGGACCTAACTATGGCTACACCTTC
TRBV30	.	.	TRBJ1-3	CAWTSGASGNTIYF	TGTGCCTGGACCTCCGGGGCCTCTGGAAACACCATATATTTT
TRBV7-8	.	.	TRBJ2-5	CASSLVGTEETQYF	TGTGCCAGCAGCTTAGTAGGGACTGAAGAGACCCAGTACTTC
TRBV10-3	.	.	TRBJ2-2	CAAQDANTGELFF	TGTGCCGCCCAGGATGCGAACACCGGGGAGCTGTTTTTT
TRBV5-1	.	once	TRBJ2-3	CASSLGGGSDTQYF	TGCGCCAGCAGCTTGGGCGGGGGCTCAGATACGCAGTATTTT
TRBV11-2	.	few	TRBJ1-1	CASSLAFSEAFF	TGTGCCAGCAGCTTAGCGTTCTCTGAAGCTTTCTTT
TRBV7-9	.	once	TRBJ2-7	CASRPQGSLVHEQYF	TGTGCCAGCAGGCCCCAGGGTTCCCTTGTACACGAGCAGTACTTC
TRBV10-2	TRBD1	.	TRBJ1-6	CATQGARNSPLHF	TGCGCCACCCAGGGGGCTCGAAATTCACCCCTCCACTTT
TRBV19	.	.	TRBJ1-5	CASSPQWGPQHF	TGTGCCAGTAGTCCCCAGTGGGGGCCCCAGCATTTT
TRBV19	.	few	TRBJ1-5	CASSPLEVYSNQPQHF	TGTGCCAGTAGTCCCCTGGAAGTCTATAGCAATCAGCCCCAGCATTTT
TRBV7-9	.	.	TRBJ2-3	CASSFRSPLYTDTQYF	TGTGCCAGCAGCTTTCGTAGCCCTCTCTACACAGATACGCAGTATTTT
TRBV5-1	.	.	TRBJ2-7	CASSLDRTTPSYEQYF	TGCGCCAGCAGCTTGGACAGAACCACCCCATCCTACGAGCAGTACTTC
TRBV6-2/TRBV6-3	.	.	TRBJ1-4	CASSSQGGLIEKLFF	TGTGCCAGCAGTTCCCAAGGGGGTTTGATTGAAAAACTGTTTTTT
TRBV19	TRBD1	.	TRBJ1-1	CASSRLTGVAEAFF	TGTGCCAGTAGTAGGCTTACAGGGGTAGCTGAAGCTTTCTTT
TRBV15	.	once	TRBJ2-7	CATRRDSSYEQYF	TGTGCCACCAGGCGGGACAGTTCCTACGAGCAGTACTTC
TRBV5-1	TRBD1	.	TRBJ1-2	CASSPMLDRGENYGYTF	TGCGCCAGCAGCCCTATGCTGGACAGGGGAGAGAACTATGGCTACACCTTC
TRBV11-3	.	.	TRBJ2-3	CASSFKGSTDTQYF	TGTGCCAGCAGCTTCAAGGGGAGCACAGATACGCAGTATTTT
TRBV4-1	.	.	TRBJ1-1	CASSQGTENTEAFF	TGCGCCAGCAGCCAAGGGACAGAGAACACTGAAGCTTTCTTT
TRBV3-1/TRBV3-2	.	.	TRBJ1-4	CASSQSGGRAEEKLFF	TGTGCCAGCAGCCAAAGCGGGGGAAGGGCAGAAGAAAAACTGTTTTTT
TRBV4-1	.	.	TRBJ2-7	CASSSGPSQPTYEQYF	TGCGCCAGCAGCTCTGGGCCTTCCCAGCCAACCTACGAGCAGTACTTC
TRBV9	TRBD2	.	TRBJ2-1	CASSVVAGEYNEQFF	TGTGCCAGCAGCGTAGTAGCGGGGGAGTACAATGAGCAGTTCTTC
TRBV6-5	TRBD1	.	TRBJ1-6	CASSTDRGYLSPLHF	TGTGCCAGCAGTACGGACAGGGGATACCTTTCACCCCTCCACTTT
TRBV19	.	.	TRBJ1-4	CASSLRQGILFVKLFF	TGTGCCAGTAGCCTTCGCCAGGGGATTCTTTTTGTAAAACTGTTTTTT
TRBV19	TRBD1	.	TRBJ2-7	CASSSPGQGSYEQYF	TGTGCCAGTAGTTCCCCCGGACAGGGAAGCTACGAGCAGTACTTC
TRBV27	.	.	TRBJ2-7	CASRPSGPPYEQYF	TGTGCCAGCCGACCGTCAGGTCCCCCCTACGAGCAGTACTTC
TRBV7-2	TRBD1	.	TRBJ1-2	CASRPGQGALGYTF	TGTGCCAGCAGGCCGGGACAGGGGGCGTTAGGCTACACCTTC
TRBV2	.	.	TRBJ2-7	CASSESSRVHEQYF	TGTGCCAGCAGTGAATCGAGCAGGGTCCACGAGCAGTACTTC
TRBV5-6	.	.	TRBJ2-7	CASSSRTDSYEQYF	TGTGCCAGCAGCTCCCGGACGGATTCCTACGAGCAGTACTTC
TRBV2	.	.	TRBJ1-4	CASSDVQGLANEKLFF	TGTGCCAGCAGTGATGTACAGGGTCTGGCTAATGAAAAACTGTTTTTT
TRBV14	TRBD1	.	TRBJ2-2	CASSHGTGPWNTGELFF	TGTGCCAGCAGCCACGGGACAGGGCCTTGGAACACCGGGGAGCTGTTTTTT
TRBV7-2	.	.	TRBJ2-1	CASSLVTSAEQFF	TGTGCCAGCAGCTTAGTAACCTCGGCTGAGCAGTTCTTC
TRBV29-1	.	.	TRBJ2-3	CSVEGASTDTQYF	TGCAGCGTTGAAGGCGCTAGCACAGATACGCAGTATTTT
TRBV10-3	.	.	TRBJ1-1	CAINEARSAEAFF	TGTGCCATCAACGAGGCGAGGTCGGCTGAAGCTTTCTTT
TRBV2	.	.	TRBJ1-2	CASSKQPLPNYGYTF	TGTGCCAGCAGTAAACAGCCCTTACCTAACTATGGCTACACCTTC
TRBV7-6	TRBD2	once	TRBJ2-2	CASSSGLAGQQAGELFF	TGTGCCAGCAGCTCTGGACTAGCGGGGCAGCAAGCCGGGGAGCTGTTTTTT
TRBV6-5	TRBD1	.	TRBJ1-5	CASRAGTGDWGPQHF	TGTGCCAGCCGAGCCGGGACAGGGGACTGGGGTCCCCAGCATTTT
TRBV20-1	.	.	TRBJ1-1	CSASWQVNTEAFF	TGCAGTGCTAGTTGGCAGGTGAACACTGAAGCTTTCTTT
TRBV28	.	.	TRBJ1-3	CASSFSEAGNTIYF	TGTGCCAGCAGTTTCTCAGAGGCTGGAAACACCATATATTTT
TRBV27	.	.	TRBJ1-1	CASSLSGGAGTEAFF	TGTGCCAGCAGTTTATCGGGAGGGGCAGGGACTGAAGCTTTCTTT
TRBV4-1	TRBD2	.	TRBJ2-1	CASSPSGGQYNEQFF	TGCGCCAGCAGCCCTAGCGGGGGGCAGTACAATGAGCAGTTCTTC
TRBV24-1	TRBD1	few	TRBJ2-2	CATSDPVGGQGAAGELFF	TGTGCCACCAGTGATCCGGTTGGAGGACAGGGGGCGGCCGGGGAGCTGTTTTTT
TRBV7-2	TRBD2	.	TRBJ2-7	CASSAPTVAGTHEQYF	TGTGCCAGCAGCGCCCCGACGGTAGCGGGGACCCACGAGCAGTACTTC
TRBV7-9	.	once	TRBJ1-1	CASSLEGFEAFF	TGTGCCAGCAGCTTGGAAGGGTTTGAAGCTTTCTTT
TRBV5-4	TRBD2	.	TRBJ2-2	CASSLVPSGVLGELFF	TGTGCCAGCAGCTTGGTGCCTAGCGGGGTGCTCGGGGAGCTGTTTTTT
TRBV14	.	once	TRBJ1-2	CASSQIAGINYGYTF	TGTGCCAGCAGCCAAATAGCGGGGATTAACTATGGCTACACCTTC
TRBV3-1/TRBV3-2	.	.	TRBJ1-2	CASSPPGQNYGYTF	TGTGCCAGCAGCCCCCCGGGGCAAAACTATGGCTACACCTTC
TRBV6-5	.	few	TRBJ1-1	CASSYGHRNTEAFF	TGTGCCAGCAGTTACGGCCACCGAAACACTGAAGCTTTCTTT
TRBV7-6	.	.	TRBJ2-1	CASSLAGDYRVNEQFF	TGTGCCAGCAGCTTAGCGGGGGATTACAGGGTTAATGAGCAGTTCTTC
TRBV6-2/TRBV6-3	.	.	TRBJ1-1	CASSQLRISDNTEAFF	TGTGCCAGCAGCCAACTCAGGATCTCCGATAACACTGAAGCTTTCTTT